These 24 T cell receptor beta chains share one sample of origin, sequenced in a study of cytomegalovirus exposure and HLA in healthy donors. Both 60 Vbeta primers and 13 Jbeta primers went into the PCR. TCRdb's copy holds only in-frame clones and misses some; the assay was immunoSEQ multiplex PCR. Of approximately 150,000 clones listed, 80% are singletons. Sequenced material: PBMCs. The origin of the receptors is a man aged 25 to 40 in good health and CMV-seronegative.

In DNA, the CDR3 is TGTGCCAGCAGTTCCCTAGGCTTCTCTGGAAACACCATATATTTT. This encodes CASSSLGFSGNTIYF. V is TRBV13 and J is TRBJ1-3; D ambiguous. The CDR3 totals 15 residues. Germline V gene lookup returns CDR1 PRHDT and CDR2 FYEKMQ (reference sequence). V was shortened by 6 bases and J by 0 bases, with 12 bases between the two germline ends.

This clone showed up just a few times. The chain uses TRBV7-3 and TRBJ1-1, with unresolved D. Deletions cut 2 bases from V and 4 bases from J, with 8 bases between. This CDR3 has 13 residues. Germline V gives CDR1 SGHTA, CDR2 FQGTGA. The CDR3, as DNA: TGTGCCAGCAGCTTATGGGAGACCACTGAAGCTTTCTTT. Encoded protein: CASSLWETTEAFF.

V usage is TRBV19 and J usage is TRBJ1-5; 7 bases match TRBD1. The CDR3 covers 19 residues. Losses at the gene ends were 1 base for V and 0 bases for J; bases not matched to a gene: 12. Looked up from germline, CDR1 is LNHDA and CDR2 is SQIVND (reference sequence). DNA of the CDR3: TGTGCCAGTAGTATAGTATTCTATGGGACAGATTATAGCAATCAGCCCCAGCATTTT. It is translated as CASSIVFYGTDYSNQPQHF.

This clone has a single count. This chain joins TRBV28 and TRBJ1-3; 9 bases map to TRBD1. V lost 6 bases to trimming and J lost 0 bases; unmatched junction nucleotides: 12. The CDR3 spans 18 residues. Germline lookup yields CDR1 MDHEN and CDR2 SYDVKM. This CDR3 is CASRSPGQGFISGNTIYF. As DNA, the CDR3 is TGTGCCAGCAGGTCCCCGGGACAGGGATTCATCTCTGGAAACACCATATATTTT.

The chain is built from TRBV13 and TRBJ1-2; no definite D call. V lost 6 bases and J 4 bases, leaving 21 bases between the germline ends. The CDR3 contains 16 residues. Per germline, CDR1 PRHDT and CDR2 FYEKMQ (reference sequence). CDR3 nucleotide sequence: TGTGCCAGCAGGGCTCCCCGCCTTGGAGTAAGCTATGGCTACACCTTC. Its protein is CASRAPRLGVSYGYTF. Full variable domain (remainder filled in from reference TRBV13 and TRBJ1-2): AAGVIQSPRHLIKEKRETATLKCYPIPRHDTVYWYQQGPGQDPQFLISFYEKMQSDKGSIPDRFSAQQFSDYHSELNMSSLELGDSALYFCASRAPRLGVSYGYTFGSGTRLTVV.

This clone turned up a few times. The rearrangement links TRBV7-2 to TRBJ2-1, with D possibly matching TRBD2 (5 bases). Trimming shortened V by 1 base and J by 12 bases, and 16 bases separated the two germline ends. The CDR3 is 14 residues long. Germline V gene lookup returns CDR1 SGHTA and CDR2 FQGNSA. This CDR3 reads CASSLGSHDRGQFF. CDR3 bases: TGTGCCAGCAGCTTAGGATCCCACGATCGGGGGCAGTTCTTC.

V is TRBV5-1 and J is TRBJ2-5; D not resolved. Trimming shortened V by 4 bases and J by 2 bases, and 21 bases separated the two germline ends. The CDR3 is 17 residues long. The germline V gene has CDR1 SGHRS and CDR2 YFSETQ. CDR3 loop: CASSPMTFSLAQETQYF. In DNA, the CDR3 is TGCGCCAGCAGCCCCATGACTTTTTCCCTGGCGCAAGAGACCCAGTACTTC. The entire variable domain, with the rest obtained from reference TRBV5-1 and TRBJ2-5, is as follows: KAGVTQTPRYLIKTRGQQVTLSCSPISGHRSVSWYQQTPGQGLQFLFEYFSETQRNKGNFPGRFSGRQFSNSRSEMNVSTLELGDSALYLCASSPMTFSLAQETQYFGPGTRLLVL.

This chain uses TRBV2 with TRBJ2-5, with unresolved D. The J call is uncertain, as TRBJ2-7 better fits the DNA end. Germline CDR1 and CDR2: SNHLY and FYNNEI. The CDR3 has 11 residues. The CDR3 here is CASSEPYEQYF. CDR3 nucleotides: TGTGCCAGCAGTGAACCGTACGAGCAGTACTTC.

This chain connects TRBV5-4 to TRBJ2-1; D is perhaps TRBD2 (6 bases). The V gene lost 0 bases and the J gene lost 9 bases, with 25 bases spanning the gap. CDR1 is SGHNT and CDR2 is YYREEE in the germline V gene (reference sequence). This CDR3 comprises 18 residues. CDR3 region: CASSLEEKGLALPGEQFF. CDR3 DNA: TGTGCCAGCAGCTTGGAGGAAAAGGGGCTAGCGCTACCGGGTGAGCAGTTCTTC. Drawing the rest from reference TRBV5-4 and TRBJ2-1, the complete variable domain is ETGVTQSPTHLIKTRGQQVTLRCSSQSGHNTVSWYQQALGQGPQFIFQYYREEENGRGNFPPRFSGLQFPNYSSELNVNALELDDSALYLCASSLEEKGLALPGEQFFGPGTRLTVL.

The count of this clone is one. The chain is built from TRBV6-1 and TRBJ2-3, with D maybe TRBD1 (5 bases). Germline CDR1 reads MNHNS; CDR2 reads SASEGT. Trimming left V 3 bases short and J 2 bases short, with 9 bases between. The CDR3 runs to 14 residues. The CDR3 reads CASSEGPFTDTQYF. DNA for the CDR3: TGTGCCAGCAGTGAGGGGCCCTTCACAGATACGCAGTATTTT.

The J gene is TRBJ2-2, the V gene TRBV6-1; 10 bases align to TRBD2. The CDR3 covers 14 residues. Germline values: CDR1 MNHNS, CDR2 SASEGT. Germline trimming cut 11 bases from V and 4 bases from J; bases unmatched to any gene: 7. Written as DNA, the CDR3 is TGTGCCGTAAGCGGGAGGGAGGGCACCGGGGAGCTGTTTTTT. Encoded protein: CAVSGREGTGELFF.

The rearrangement links TRBV28 to TRBJ2-3, with TRBD1 identical over 10 bases. Germline trimming cut 6 bases from V and 4 bases from J; bases unmatched to any gene: 7. From germline, CDR1 is MDHEN and CDR2 SYDVKM. The CDR3 spans 15 residues. Here the CDR3 DNA reads TGTGCCAGCAGCCCGGACAGGGGGTGGGCAGATACGCAGTATTTT. Translation gives CASSPDRGWADTQYF. The variable domain in full, with the rest retrieved from reference TRBV28 and TRBJ2-3, is DVKVTQSSRYLVKRTGEKVFLECVQDMDHENMFWYRQDPGLGLRLIYFSYDVKMKEKGDIPEGYSVSREKKERFSLILESASTNQTSMYLCASSPDRGWADTQYFGPGTRLTVL.

This sequence joins TRBV7-9 and TRBJ2-1; TRBD2 is a possible D gene (6 bases). The CDR3 consists of 16 residues. Trimming removed 5 bases at V and 0 bases at J, with 14 bases between. Germline CDR1 reads SEHNR; CDR2 reads FQNEAQ (reference sequence). The CDR3 DNA reads as TGTGCCAGCAGCCCTTCGCGGGGCAGCTCCTACAATGAGCAGTTCTTC. Its protein product is CASSPSRGSSYNEQFF.

DNA for the CDR3: TGTGCCAGCAGTGCGGACCGGGACAGACAGCCACCCCTCCACTTT. Amino acid sequence: CASSADRDRQPPLHF. This chain uses TRBV2 with TRBJ1-6; 7 bases are shared with TRBD1. The CDR3 has 15 amino acids. Germline V CDR1 and CDR2: SNHLY, FYNNEI. J was trimmed by 11 bases and V by 4 bases; bases with no gene match: 11.

The V call is TRBV2, the J call TRBJ1-2, with 7 positions matching TRBD1. Trimming removed 3 bases from V and 8 bases from J; junction bases left unmatched: 24. This CDR3 region has 19 residues. Per germline, CDR1 SNHLY and CDR2 FYNNEI. This CDR3 is CASSDEGAATGYHVEGYTF. The CDR3 bases are TGTGCCAGCAGTGACGAGGGGGCTGCGACGGGGTATCATGTGGAGGGCTACACCTTC. The entire variable domain, with the rest obtained from reference TRBV2 and TRBJ1-2, is as follows: EPEVTQTPSHQVTQMGQEVILRCVPISNHLYFYWYRQILGQKVEFLVSFYNNEISEKSEIFDDQFSVERPDGSNFTLKIRSTKLEDSAMYFCASSDEGAATGYHVEGYTFGSGTRLTVV.

The chain recombines TRBV2 with TRBJ1-3; D might be TRBD1 (5 bases). Between the trimmed V and J ends, which lost 1 base and 3 bases, there was a span of 22 bases. Germline lookup yields CDR1 SNHLY and CDR2 FYNNEI. This CDR3 contains 19 residues. Here the CDR3 DNA reads TGTGCCAGCAGTGAAGGGTCGGGTATTCGGGGGGACTTTGGAAACACCATATATTTT. This gives the protein CASSEGSGIRGDFGNTIYF.

The chain links TRBV7-9 to TRBJ2-1; D gene unclear. The CDR3 contains 12 residues. Germline V lookup: CDR1 SEHNR, CDR2 FQNEAQ (reference sequence). Trimming took off 3 bases at V and 10 bases at J, with 10 bases between the two ends. The CDR3, as DNA: TGTGCCAGCAGCTTGTCCCAGAACGAGCAGTTCTTC. Its translation: CASSLSQNEQFF.

This clone was observed once. The chain uses TRBV2 and TRBJ1-2; D may be TRBD1 (5 bases). The germline gives CDR1 SNHLY, CDR2 FYNNEI. This CDR3 is built from 13 residues. The V end lost 7 bases, the J end lost 7 bases, and 16 bases lay between the germline ends. The CDR3 DNA reads as TGTGCCAGCAAAGTGGAAGGGGATGGTGGCTACACCTTC. This codes for CASKVEGDGGYTF.

The rearrangement links TRBV21-1 to TRBJ2-7; the DNA was not used to check the table's D call, TRBD1. TRBV21-1 is flagged as a pseudogene. The CDR3 runs to 14 residues. The CDR3 DNA reads as TGTGCCAGCAGCACGTACCTTGGCCGCTACGAGCAGTACTTC. Its translation: CASSTYLGRYEQYF.

The chain combines TRBV4-1 with TRBJ2-7, with D possibly being TRBD2 (7 bases). Germline CDR1 and CDR2: MGHRA and YSYEKL. Trimming shortened V by 0 bases and J by 2 bases, and 11 bases separated the two germline ends. This CDR3 is 15 amino acids long. The DNA of the CDR3 is TGCGCCAGCAGCCAAGATCTAGGGGGGGCCTACGAGCAGTACTTC. Translated: CASSQDLGGAYEQYF.

This chain uses TRBV5-1 with TRBJ2-3; TRBD2 aligns across 7 bases. The length of the CDR3 is 14 residues. Unmatched junction bases numbered 7, after V lost 7 bases and J lost 2 bases. Germline V gene lookup returns CDR1 SGHRS and CDR2 YFSETQ. CDR3 protein: CASSAGSYTDTQYF. CDR3 in DNA: TGCGCCAGCTCAGCGGGGAGCTACACAGATACGCAGTATTTT. Based on the CDR3 plus reference TRBV5-1 and TRBJ2-3, the full variable domain is KAGVTQTPRYLIKTRGQQVTLSCSPISGHRSVSWYQQTPGQGLQFLFEYFSETQRNKGNFPGRFSGRQFSNSRSEMNVSTLELGDSALYLCASSAGSYTDTQYFGPGTRLTVL.

The chain joins TRBV28 to TRBJ1-1; D may be TRBD1 (5 bases). The CDR3 covers 13 residues. V was trimmed by 5 bases and J by 4 bases, leaving 11 bases between them. Germline CDR1 is MDHEN and CDR2 is SYDVKM. CDR3 nucleotide sequence: TGTGCCAGCAGTCCGCTTCAGGGCACTGAAGCTTTCTTT. Encoded protein: CASSPLQGTEAFF.

The chain carries TRBV11-2 and TRBJ2-3; D possibly corresponds to TRBD1 (5 bases). Germline loops: CDR1 SGHAT, CDR2 FQNNGV. Trimming pared 1 base from V and 13 bases from J, leaving 27 bases between. The CDR3 loop spans 17 amino acids. CDR3 residues: CASSLGGLARLPHDKYF. CDR3 DNA sequence: TGTGCCAGCAGCTTAGGGGGCCTTGCCCGATTACCTCATGATAAGTATTTT.

V usage is TRBV9 and J usage is TRBJ1-1; D not resolved. CDR3 length: 14 amino acids. The V gene's germline CDR1 is SGDLS and CDR2 YYNGEE. V was pared by 2 bases and J by 1 base, with 9 bases between. CDR3 DNA sequence: TGTGCCAGCAGCGTGTCTCATAGGAACACTGAAGCTTTCTTT. The encoded protein is CASSVSHRNTEAFF.